One and the same sample provided the 21 T cell receptor beta chains below, sequenced in a study of blood T cell repertoires in COVID-19. The assay was immunoSEQ multiplex PCR, and TCRdb's table has in-frame clones only and misses some. This sample has some 280,000 clones, with approximately 86% found just once. Sequencing input: peripheral blood. These receptors originate from a woman in her fifties or sixties with active or convalescent COVID-19.

CDR3 sequence reads: CASYWTGRETQYF. DNA for the CDR3: TGTGCCAGCTATTGGACAGGGCGAGAGACCCAGTACTTC. The chain carries TRBV2 and TRBJ2-5, with 8 bases lining up with TRBD1. Germline loops: CDR1 SNHLY, CDR2 FYNNEI. This CDR3 has 13 residues. Unmatched junction bases numbered 6, after V lost 8 bases and J lost 4 bases.

This chain joins TRBV19 and TRBJ2-1; 7 bases agree with TRBD2. J gave up 3 bases and V 3 bases, and 11 bases lay outside the gene matches. There are 17 residues in the CDR3. Germline-derived CDR1 and CDR2 are LNHDA and SQIVND (reference sequence). In DNA form, the CDR3 reads TGTGCCAGTAGTATTGATAGTGGGAGGGCATTCTACAATGAGCAGTTCTTC. Translation gives CASSIDSGRAFYNEQFF. Together with reference TRBV19 and TRBJ2-1, the CDR3 gives the full variable domain: DGGITQSPKYLFRKEGQNVTLSCEQNLNHDAMYWYRQDPGQGLRLIYYSQIVNDFQKGDIAEGYSVSREKKESFPLTVTSAQKNPTAFYLCASSIDSGRAFYNEQFFGPGTRLTVL.

This chain links TRBV7-8 with TRBJ1-1; a possible D gene is TRBD1 (5 bases). V lost 5 bases to trimming and J lost 1 base, with 8 bases between them. The CDR3 loop spans 13 amino acids. Germline values: CDR1 SGHVS, CDR2 FQNEAQ. CDR3 DNA: TGTGCCAGCAGCCCGGACAAGAACACTGAAGCTTTCTTT. Protein sequence: CASSPDKNTEAFF. The full variable domain, its missing parts supplied by reference TRBV7-8 and TRBJ1-1, is GAGVSQSPRYKVAKRGQDVALRCDPISGHVSLFWYQQALGQGPEFLTYFQNEAQLDKSGLPSDRFFAERPEGSVSTLKIQRTQQEDSAVYLCASSPDKNTEAFFGQGTRLTVV.

This sequence joins TRBV4-1 and TRBJ2-5; TRBD2 matches at 8 bases. Trimming cost V 0 bases and J 5 bases; bases outside gene matches: 14. The CDR3 has 18 amino acids. Germline assignment: CDR1 MGHRA and CDR2 YSYEKL. The CDR3 sequence: CASSQEDPTSGAGETQYF. The DNA of the CDR3 is TGCGCCAGCAGCCAAGAGGACCCTACTAGCGGAGCGGGGGAGACCCAGTACTTC.

The table lists this clone with a few counts. The V gene is TRBV10-2, the J gene TRBJ1-3, with 8 nucleotides matching TRBD1. This CDR3 is 14 amino acids long. The V gene end was trimmed by 8 bases and the J gene end by 3 bases; junction bases not matched to a gene: 6. CDR1 WSHSY and CDR2 SAAADI come from the germline V gene. The CDR3 sequence: CASARGLDGNTIYF. CDR3 coding DNA: TGCGCCAGCGCCAGGGGGCTTGATGGAAACACCATATATTTT.

In DNA form, the CDR3 reads TGTGCCAGCACCTTTGGACGGGGGGACAATGAGCAGTTCTTC. This sequence encodes CASTFGRGDNEQFF. The rearrangement uses TRBV7-9 and TRBJ2-1, with 7 bases matching TRBD2. V lost 7 bases, J lost 5 bases, and 8 bases stayed unmatched. This CDR3 has 14 amino acids. The V gene's germline CDR1 is SEHNR and CDR2 FQNEAQ (reference sequence).

The V gene is TRBV11-3, the J gene TRBJ2-1, with 9 bases fitting TRBD2. Germline values: CDR1 SGHNT, CDR2 YENEEA. This CDR3 contains 16 residues. The V and J ends lost 0 bases and 8 bases, in that order; junction bases with no gene match: 8. The DNA for the CDR3 is TGTGCCAGCAGCTTAGAGGTTAGCGGGAGTAGAGATGAGCAGTTCTTC. It specifies CASSLEVSGSRDEQFF.

The rearrangement joins TRBV7-7 to TRBJ2-2, with a tentative D call TRBD2 (6 bases). Germline V gene lookup returns CDR1 SSHAT and CDR2 FNYEAQ (reference sequence). The CDR3 has 14 amino acids. Trimming stripped 3 bases from V and 8 bases from J, with 13 bases between. The chain's CDR3 is CASSLKSGSGELFF. CDR3 in DNA: TGTGCCAGCAGCTTGAAATCCGGGAGTGGGGAGCTGTTTTTT.

The rearrangement links TRBV5-1 to TRBJ2-7; 9 nucleotides line up with TRBD1. Germline V gives CDR1 SGHRS, CDR2 YFSETQ. J was trimmed by 3 bases and V by 8 bases; bases with no gene match: 9. The length of the CDR3 is 14 residues. DNA of the CDR3: TGCGCCAGTACCGGGACAGGGTCAGGCTACGAGCAGTACTTC. As protein: CASTGTGSGYEQYF.

This clone was seen only once. The J gene is TRBJ1-5, the V gene TRBV6-5; D is perhaps TRBD1 (5 bases). V shed 2 bases and J shed 5 bases, with 10 bases lying between them. Germline-derived CDR1 and CDR2 are MNHEY and SVGAGI. There are 14 residues in the CDR3. The CDR3 sequence is CASSYGADYQPQHF. The CDR3 DNA reads TGTGCCAGCAGTTACGGGGCAGACTATCAGCCCCAGCATTTT.

The rearrangement uses TRBV30 and TRBJ2-7, with D possibly TRBD2 on 5 matching bases. Germline CDR1 GTSNPN, CDR2 SVGIG (reference sequence). The CDR3 covers 12 residues. Deletions cut 3 bases from V and 0 bases from J, with 6 bases between. The CDR3, as DNA: TGTGCCTGGAGGGGGAGCTCCTACGAGCAGTACTTC. Encoded protein: CAWRGSSYEQYF.

This sequence joins TRBV5-6 and TRBJ2-3; 8 bases are a match to TRBD1. Germline trimming cut 4 bases from V and 3 bases from J; bases unmatched to any gene: 4. Germline V gives CDR1 SGHDT, CDR2 YYEEEE. The CDR3 loop spans 14 amino acids. CDR3 coding DNA: TGTGCCAGCAGCCAAGGACAGGGAACAGATACGCAGTATTTT. Translating gives CASSQGQGTDTQYF.

This clone occurred once. This chain links TRBV2 with TRBJ2-2; 8 nucleotides match TRBD2. The CDR3 runs to 16 residues. Germline assignment: CDR1 SNHLY and CDR2 FYNNEI. V was pared by 2 bases and J by 4 bases, with 6 bases of the junction left unmatched. This chain's CDR3 is CASSETGREGTGELFF. The DNA for the CDR3 is TGTGCCAGCAGTGAAACCGGGAGGGAAGGCACCGGGGAGCTGTTTTTT.

The V call is TRBV7-2, the J call TRBJ1-1; tentatively, D is TRBD1 (5 bases). V was trimmed by 0 bases and J by 1 base, leaving 12 bases between them. The CDR3 length is 16 residues. Looked up from germline, CDR1 is SGHTA and CDR2 is FQGNSA. This CDR3 reads CASSLALTVRNTEAFF. The CDR3, as DNA: TGTGCCAGCAGCTTAGCGCTGACAGTACGGAACACTGAAGCTTTCTTT.

This sequence joins TRBV14 and TRBJ1-1, with D uncertain. This CDR3 region has 12 residues. CDR1 and CDR2 from the germline V gene are SGHDN and FVKESK. V was shortened by 4 bases and J by 11 bases, with 14 bases between the two germline ends. Here the CDR3 DNA reads TGTGCCAGCAGCCTAAACAGATTTCGGGCTTTCTTT. It codes for CASSLNRFRAFF.

The gene calls are TRBV30 and TRBJ2-5; D gene ambiguous. The CDR3 length is 13 residues. V lost 0 bases, J lost 4 bases, and 9 bases lay in between. Germline lookup yields CDR1 GTSNPN and CDR2 SVGIG (reference sequence). CDR3 sequence: CAWSVTLGETQYF. The CDR3 coding sequence is TGTGCCTGGAGTGTAACCCTAGGAGAGACCCAGTACTTC.

The chain employs TRBV7-2 and TRBJ2-7, with 8 bases lining up with TRBD2. J was trimmed by 13 bases and V by 4 bases; bases with no gene match: 9. The V gene's germline CDR1 is SGHTA and CDR2 FQGNSA. The CDR3 is 12 residues long. This CDR3 reads CASSSTSGVVYF. The CDR3 nucleotides are TGTGCCAGCAGCTCAACTAGCGGAGTAGTCTACTTC.

This rearrangement joins TRBV7-6 to TRBJ2-1; a weak D match, TRBD2 (5 bases). Germline V gives CDR1 SGHVS, CDR2 FNYEAQ. There are 20 residues in the CDR3. The germline V and J ends were trimmed by 1 base and 0 bases, with 22 bases remaining between them. This chain's CDR3 is CASSLVARNQRWGSYNEQFF. CDR3 bases: TGTGCCAGCAGCTTAGTAGCCAGGAACCAGCGGTGGGGCTCCTACAATGAGCAGTTCTTC.

This clone came up once. The chain combines TRBV30 with TRBJ1-3; 7 nucleotides line up with TRBD1. In germline, CDR1 is GTSNPN, CDR2 SVGIG (reference sequence). The CDR3 totals 16 residues. Trimming cost V 2 bases and J 0 bases; bases outside gene matches: 7. CDR3 sequence (DNA): TGTGCCTGGAGTCTCCGACAGGGACTCTCTGGAAACACCATATATTTT. It specifies CAWSLRQGLSGNTIYF.

The J gene is TRBJ2-7, the V gene TRBV13, with 9 bases matching TRBD2. Trimming at V came to 7 bases and at J to 5 bases, leaving 12 bases not matched to a gene. Germline CDR1 is PRHDT and CDR2 is FYEKMQ (reference sequence). The CDR3 is made up of 15 amino acids. The CDR3 sequence is CASTRGGLAAHEQYF. CDR3 sequence (DNA): TGTGCCAGCACCCGAGGGGGACTAGCCGCGCACGAGCAGTACTTC.

The chain joins TRBV11-3 to TRBJ1-1; D unclear. This CDR3 has 13 residues. Trimming cost V 0 bases and J 11 bases, with 13 bases left between them. CDR1 is SGHNT, CDR2 YENEEA, per germline. The CDR3 sequence is CASSLDRSALAFF. CDR3 nucleotides: TGTGCCAGCAGCTTAGATCGCAGCGCTCTTGCTTTCTTT.